This T cell receptor (beta chain) was recorded in a study of cytomegalovirus exposure and HLA in healthy donors. Study-level points and caveats: Earlier results showed most TCR beta V segments being productive about 87% or about 30% of the time. The study carried out a later analysis of TCR beta sequences. It associated some 17,000 of them with specific HLA alleles at a false discovery rate of 0.05.

CDR3 length equals 13 residues. Between the trimmed V and J ends, which lost 4 bases and 4 bases, there was a span of 8 bases. CDR1 is MGHRA and CDR2 is YSYEKL in the germline V gene. The PCR had 60 Vbeta and 13 Jbeta primers. Profiling relied on immunoSEQ multiplex PCR, and the TCRdb table lists in-frame clones only, not all of them. The table lists about 130,000 clones, 80% to 90% of them singletons. As for this clone: The antigen is unknown.

The rearrangement joins TRBV4-1 to TRBJ2-1; D possibly corresponds to TRBD1 (5 bases). The source is a woman between 18 and 29 years old in good health and CMV-seropositive. Sequencing was performed on PBMCs. The CDR3 nucleotides are TGCGCCAGCAGCCCGGACACTTACAATGAGCAGTTCTTC. This gives the protein CASSPDTYNEQFF.